This TCR beta chain was captured by sequencing in a study of T cell responses to AZD1222 COVID-19 vaccine. V lost 5 bases and J lost 4, with 14 bases in between. Germline V gene data show CDR1 as SEHNR and CDR2 as FQNEAQ (reference sequence). The CDR3 is made up of 14 amino acids. The method was immunoSEQ multiplex PCR; TCRdb's version includes in-frame clones alone and lacks a portion of them. In the table there are 90,000 to 150,000 clones, about nine tenths of which are singletons. This clonotype originated in an adult who received the AZD1222 COVID-19 vaccine. This specimen was peripheral blood, taken 28 days after the second AZD1222 dose. V and J are TRBV7-9 and TRBJ1-2; D is undetermined. The CDR3 nucleotides are TGTGCCAGCAGCCCACCTAGCGGTCTCTATGGCTACACCTTC. Protein product: CASSPPSGLYGYTF.